This TCR beta chain was profiled in a study of beta chain features in type 1 diabetes. This clone came up a few times. Its antigen is undetermined. Study findings and constraints: In every one of the four CD4+ subsets, TCRB CDR3s were moderately but significantly shorter in Type 1 diabetes patients.

With V trimmed by 6 bases and J by 5 bases, 7 bases remained unmatched. The CDR3 length is 14 residues. Germline V gives CDR1 MNHNS, CDR2 SASEGT. The study reverse transcribed the entire isolated RNA, so it sequenced expressed TCRB transcripts. Measured with immunoSEQ multiplex PCR; TCRdb has only the in-frame clones, and not every one. The table includes some 150,000 clones, about 10% detected once. V usage is TRBV6-1 and J usage is TRBJ2-7; 10 nucleotides agree with TRBD2. The sequence derives from a woman aged 25 to 45 with type 1 diabetes. Sequenced material: central memory CD4+ T cells from blood. CDR3 protein: CASRTGTSVNEQYF. For the CDR3, the DNA is TGTGCCAGCAGGACCGGGACTAGCGTTAACGAGCAGTACTTC.